This entry lists 20 T cell receptor beta chains sequenced from one sample in a study of shared clonotypes between healthy human individuals. Method: immunoSEQ multiplex PCR; TCRdb's copy keeps in-frame clones and lacks some. The sample includes roughly 1,000,000 clones, 75% to 85% of them seen just once. The sequenced sample consisted of memory CD4+ T cells from PBMCs. Subset: CD45RA-negative fraction. These receptors all come from a man between 18 and 35 years old in good health. Some clones in this sample may be carry-over from other donors' samples.

The chain couples TRBV11-2 to TRBJ2-3, with TRBD2 identical over 12 bases. This CDR3 contains 14 residues. From germline, CDR1 is SGHAT and CDR2 FQNNGV. V lost 5 bases, J lost 6 bases, and 3 bases stayed unmatched. The CDR3 DNA is TGTGCCAGCAGCCCGACTAGCGGGAGTGATACGCAGTATTTT. Its translation is CASSPTSGSDTQYF.

The table lists this clone with a few counts. The V gene is TRBV5-1, the J gene TRBJ2-5, with 9 bases that match TRBD1. CDR1 and CDR2 (germline): SGHRS, YFSETQ. This CDR3 has 14 residues. V dropped 3 bases and J dropped 5; count of bases not matched to a gene: 5. As DNA, the CDR3 is TGCGCCAGCAGCTCGGACAGGGGTTTCGAGACCCAGTACTTC. Amino acids: CASSSDRGFETQYF.

CDR3 nucleotides: TGTGCCAGCAGCCTCCGTATAGTCCGGGGGTACAATGAGCAGTTCTTC. Protein: CASSLRIVRGYNEQFF. This chain links TRBV7-6 with TRBJ2-1, with D possibly being TRBD2 (6 bases). V lost 5 bases, J lost 4 bases, and 18 bases lay in between. CDR3 length equals 16 residues. Germline CDR1 and CDR2: SGHVS and FNYEAQ.

CDR3 DNA: TGTGCCAGCAGGGCAGGGACCCCGAGGGCAGATACGCAGTATTTT. Protein sequence: CASRAGTPRADTQYF. V gene TRBV2 combines with J gene TRBJ2-3; D might be TRBD1 or TRBD2, each matching 5 bases. The germline V gene has CDR1 SNHLY and CDR2 FYNNEI. V was pared by 6 bases and J by 4 bases, with 17 bases between. The CDR3 is 15 residues long.

Regarding this clone: Since a much larger clone is just one base distant, this may be a read error. The sample carries other DNA sequences with the same CDR3. The chain is built from TRBV10-3 and TRBJ2-3; 8 bases agree with TRBD2. J lost 0 bases, V lost 3 bases, and 2 bases had no gene match. The CDR3 is 15 residues long. Germline V gene lookup returns CDR1 ENHRY and CDR2 SYGVKD. The CDR3 DNA is TGTGCCATCAGTGATCCTAGCGGGAGCACAGATACGCAGTATTTT. Amino acids: CAISDPSGSTDTQYF.

The sample holds one count of this clone. J is TRBJ2-3 and V is TRBV19; TRBD2 matches at 9 bases. The CDR3 consists of 14 residues. Germline V lookup: CDR1 LNHDA, CDR2 SQIVND (reference sequence). V was clipped by 5 bases and J by 4 bases; unmatched bases: 4. CDR3 in amino acids: CASSLAGAPDTQYF. CDR3 nucleotide sequence: TGTGCCAGTAGTTTAGCGGGAGCCCCAGATACGCAGTATTTT. The variable domain in full, with the rest retrieved from reference TRBV19 and TRBJ2-3, is DGGITQSPKYLFRKEGQNVTLSCEQNLNHDAMYWYRQDPGQGLRLIYYSQIVNDFQKGDIAEGYSVSREKKESFPLTVTSAQKNPTAFYLCASSLAGAPDTQYFGPGTRLTVL.

The J gene is TRBJ2-5, the V gene TRBV6-1; 12 bases agree with TRBD1. V shed 3 bases and J 5 bases; nucleotides not matched to a gene: 13. The CDR3 has 18 residues. Germline V gene lookup returns CDR1 MNHNS and CDR2 SASEGT. DNA for the CDR3: TGTGCCAGCAGTGAGAAAGTGGGGGACAGGGGGCCACGGGAGACCCAGTACTTC. Amino acid sequence: CASSEKVGDRGPRETQYF.

For this clone: With a much larger clone just one base away, this may be a read error. Other DNA sequences in this specimen translate into the identical CDR3. J is TRBJ2-3 and V is TRBV7-3; D is unclear. This CDR3 comprises 13 residues. Trimming stripped 3 bases from V and 0 bases from J, with 4 bases between. Germline loops: CDR1 SGHTA, CDR2 FQGTGA. The CDR3 loop reads CASSLGSTDTQYF. The CDR3 bases are TGTGCCAGCAGCTTGGGTAGCACAGATACGCAGTATTTT.

With regard to this clone: Different DNA sequences within this sample yield the same CDR3. This sequence joins TRBV2 and TRBJ2-6; D is uncertain. The CDR3 loop spans 15 amino acids. Deletions cut 2 bases from V and 4 bases from J, with 9 bases between. Per the germline V gene, CDR1 is SNHLY and CDR2 is FYNNEI. The CDR3 is CASSESDSGANVLTF. DNA of the CDR3: TGTGCCAGCAGTGAAAGCGATTCCGGGGCCAACGTCCTGACTTTC.

V and J are TRBV9 and TRBJ2-1; either TRBD1 or TRBD2 may supply D (6 bases each). This CDR3 region has 16 residues. CDR1 is SGDLS and CDR2 is YYNGEE in the germline V gene. V was cut by 3 bases and J by 5 bases, with 18 bases left in between. CDR3 in DNA: TGTGCCAGCAGCGCTAGACTAGGAGGGGGGCACAATGAGCAGTTCTTC. This gives the protein CASSARLGGGHNEQFF.

The chain is built from TRBV30 and TRBJ1-4; 8 bases fit TRBD1. The CDR3 contains 14 residues. CDR1 GTSNPN and CDR2 SVGIG come from the germline V gene (reference sequence). Trimming took 2 bases from V and 8 from J; bases not matched to a gene: 7. This CDR3 is CAWSRNRGSEKLFF. CDR3 DNA: TGTGCCTGGAGTAGAAACAGGGGGTCCGAAAAACTGTTTTTT.

This chain uses TRBV30 with TRBJ1-1; 9 nucleotides line up with TRBD1. CDR1 is GTSNPN and CDR2 is SVGIG in the germline V gene (reference sequence). CDR3 length: 14 residues. V lost 1 base, J lost 4 bases, and 4 bases stayed unmatched. The CDR3 spells CAWSEQGAVTEAFF. The CDR3 region has the DNA TGTGCCTGGAGTGAACAGGGGGCGGTCACTGAAGCTTTCTTT.

The chain employs TRBV7-2 and TRBJ1-1, with 7 bases matching TRBD1. Germline CDR1 is SGHTA and CDR2 is FQGNSA. V lost 5 bases to trimming and J lost 1 base; unmatched junction nucleotides: 4. The CDR3 extends over 14 amino acids. The CDR3 sequence: CASSPWDRNTEAFF. In DNA, the CDR3 is TGTGCCAGCAGCCCGTGGGACAGGAACACTGAAGCTTTCTTT.

This chain connects TRBV28 to TRBJ2-7; D is possibly TRBD2 (6 bases). The CDR3 length is 12 residues. CDR1 is MDHEN, CDR2 SYDVKM, per germline. The CDR3 bases are TGTGCCAGCAGCAAACGCACAGGAGGGGTCAGGGTC. This sequence encodes CASSKRTGGVRV.

V gene TRBV5-1 combines with J gene TRBJ2-7, with D perhaps matching TRBD1 or TRBD2 (5 bases each). The V gene's germline CDR1 is SGHRS and CDR2 YFSETQ. The CDR3 runs to 15 residues. The germline V and J ends were trimmed by 4 bases and 0 bases, with 14 bases remaining between them. CDR3 bases: TGCGCCAGCAGCCCAGGGCCAGGGAGCTCCTACGAGCAGTACTTC. It translates to CASSPGPGSSYEQYF.

The chain has TRBV28 and TRBJ1-2; no reliable D call. Germline V gene lookup returns CDR1 MDHEN and CDR2 SYDVKM. This CDR3 has 12 residues. The V end lost 5 bases, the J end lost 4 bases, and 8 bases lay between the germline ends. The CDR3 spells CASSDRIYGYTF. The CDR3, as DNA: TGTGCCAGCAGTGACCGCATCTATGGCTACACCTTC.

The chain links TRBV11-2 to TRBJ1-1; TRBD1 is a possible D gene (5 bases). This CDR3 spans 13 amino acids. V was clipped by 6 bases and J by 5 bases, with 13 bases between them. In germline, CDR1 is SGHAT, CDR2 FQNNGV. The CDR3 sequence is CASRMGGGTEAFF. The CDR3 nucleotides read TGTGCCAGCAGGATGGGGGGAGGGACTGAAGCTTTCTTT.

This clone was detected ten times or more. The CDR3 coding sequence is TGTGCCAGCAGCTTAGCGGGGGAACGCAATGAGCAGTTCTTC. Its translation is CASSLAGERNEQFF. The V call is TRBV7-9, the J call TRBJ2-1; possibly TRBD1 or TRBD2 for D (5 bases each). CDR1 and CDR2 from the germline V gene are SEHNR and FQNEAQ (reference sequence). Between the trimmed V and J ends, which lost 0 bases and 6 bases, there was a span of 9 bases. CDR3 length: 14 residues.

The rearrangement uses TRBV29-1 and TRBJ2-7; D may be TRBD1 (6 bases). The CDR3 length is 12 residues. V dropped 5 bases and J dropped 1 base, with 9 bases sitting between them. Germline-derived CDR1 and CDR2 are SQVTM and ANQGSEA. CDR3 sequence reads: CSVKQGSYEQYF. CDR3 nucleotides: TGCAGCGTTAAACAGGGATCCTACGAGCAGTACTTC.

In its sample, this clone was seen once. The J gene is TRBJ1-4, the V gene TRBV15; TRBD1 agrees at 9 bases. The germline gives CDR1 LNHNV, CDR2 YYDKDF (reference sequence). This CDR3 has 15 amino acids. The ends lost 3 bases at V and 7 bases at J; junction bases unmatched: 6. This chain's CDR3 is CATSSHDRGSEKLFF. The CDR3 DNA reads TGTGCCACCAGCAGTCATGACAGGGGGAGTGAAAAACTGTTTTTT.